These 9 T cell receptor beta chains were all obtained from the same sample, sequenced in a study of CD8+CD57+ T cells in acquired aplastic anemia. Genomic DNA, the template, was used for profiling of the TCR beta VDJ and CDR3. TCRdb itself ran the reads through MiXCR, one entry per CDR3 protein. The table shows 98,000 or so distinct CDR3 sequences, with around 49% occurring only once. The sequencing sample was made of sorted CD4+, CD8+, or CD8+CD57+ T cells (not recorded which) from PBMCs. The receptors were gathered from a human donor in good health, serving as a control.

This clonotype was picked up a small number of times. This chain connects TRBV20-1 to TRBJ2-1; no reliable D call. The V end was cut by 1 base, the J end by 5 bases, with 6 bases between. In germline, CDR1 is DFQATT, CDR2 SNEGSKA (reference sequence). CDR3 length: 12 amino acids. CDR3 coding DNA: TGCAGTGCTAGAGTTTTTGACAATGAGCAGTTCTTC. This sequence encodes CSARVFDNEQFF.

This clonotype was seen at least ten times. The chain carries TRBV6-2 or TRBV6-3 and TRBJ1-1, with D possibly matching TRBD1 (6 bases). Trimming shortened V by 5 bases and J by 4 bases, and 11 bases separated the two germline ends. This CDR3 is 13 amino acids long. CDR1 MNHEY and CDR2 SVGEGT come from the germline V gene. Here the CDR3 reads CASSQGWGTEAFF. CDR3 DNA: TGTGCCAGCAGTCAGGGGTGGGGCACTGAAGCTTTCTTT.

This clonotype was recorded once. The chain recombines TRBV2 with TRBJ1-2; D call uncertain. This CDR3 comprises 12 residues. Germline values: CDR1 SNHLY, CDR2 FYNNEI. Trimming removed 11 bases at V and 1 base at J, with 11 bases between. The CDR3 region is CAGRAFNYGYTF. CDR3 in DNA: TGTGCCGGAAGGGCCTTTAACTATGGCTACACCTTC.

The genes are TRBV25-1 and TRBJ2-7; no reliable D call. Trimming pared 4 bases from V and 3 bases from J, leaving 4 bases between. This CDR3 spans 11 amino acids. Germline V lookup: CDR1 MGHDK, CDR2 SYGVNS. The CDR3 DNA sequence: TGTGCCAGCAGTGTGCACTACGAGCAGTACTTC. Residues: CASSVHYEQYF.

The V and J genes are TRBV12-3 or TRBV12-4 and TRBJ2-1; 7 nucleotides match TRBD1. The CDR3 loop spans 13 amino acids. J was trimmed by 7 bases and V by 11 bases; bases with no gene match: 11. CDR3: CASRGGQGNEQFF. CDR3 in DNA: TGTGCCTCAAGAGGGGGCCAGGGGAATGAGCAGTTCTTC.

This clonotype was seen only once. The genes are TRBV9 and TRBJ1-5; TRBD1 might be the D (5 bases). This CDR3 is built from 13 residues. CDR1 and CDR2 (germline): SGDLS, YYNGEE. The V and J ends lost 3 bases and 14 bases respectively, with 18 bases between them. CDR3 DNA sequence: TGTGCCAGCAGCGGGACTAGCGGGGGGTACGAGCATTTT. Translating gives CASSGTSGGYEHF.

The chain has TRBV2 and TRBJ2-3; no clear D gene. The CDR3 sequence is 14 residues long. Germline V gene data show CDR1 as SNHLY and CDR2 as FYNNEI. Between the trimmed V and J ends, which lost 11 bases and 5 bases, there was a span of 20 bases. The CDR3 DNA sequence: TGTGCCGTGGAGACCCATCCATATGGAGATACGCAGTATTTT. This encodes CAVETHPYGDTQYF.

The chain combines TRBV2 with TRBJ1-2, with a possible D match to TRBD1 (5 bases). With 1 base removed from V and 8 bases from J, the gap between germline ends came to 5 bases. Looked up from germline, CDR1 is SNHLY and CDR2 is FYNNEI. This CDR3 has 11 residues. The CDR3 here is CASSEGGGYTF. The CDR3 DNA reads TGTGCCAGCAGTGAAGGGGGCGGCTACACCTTC.

This clonotype was seen a handful of times. The chain employs TRBV7-9 and TRBJ1-1; no reliable D call. This CDR3 has 14 amino acids. The germline V gene encodes CDR1 SEHNR and CDR2 FQNEAQ (reference sequence). Trimming pared 2 bases from V and 4 bases from J, leaving 11 bases between. The chain's CDR3 is CASSLTTGSTEAFF. CDR3 DNA sequence: TGTGCCAGCAGCTTAACTACGGGAAGCACTGAAGCTTTCTTT. Together with reference TRBV7-9 and TRBJ1-1, the CDR3 gives the full variable domain: DTGVSQNPRHKITKRGQNVTFRCDPISEHNRLYWYRQTLGQGPEFLTYFQNEAQLEKSRLLSDRFSAERPKGSFSTLEIQRTEQGDSAMYLCASSLTTGSTEAFFGQGTRLTVV.